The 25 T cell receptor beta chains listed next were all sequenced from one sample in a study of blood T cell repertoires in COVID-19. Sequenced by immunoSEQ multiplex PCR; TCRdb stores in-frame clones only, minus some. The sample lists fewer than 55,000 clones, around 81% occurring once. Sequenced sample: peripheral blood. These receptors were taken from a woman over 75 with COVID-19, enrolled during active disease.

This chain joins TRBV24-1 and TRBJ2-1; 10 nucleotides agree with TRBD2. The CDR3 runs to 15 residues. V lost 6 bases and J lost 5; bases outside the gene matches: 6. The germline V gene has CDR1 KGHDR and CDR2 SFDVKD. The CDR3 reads CATSFGTSEHNEQFF. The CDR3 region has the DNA TGTGCCACCAGTTTCGGGACTAGCGAGCACAATGAGCAGTTCTTC.

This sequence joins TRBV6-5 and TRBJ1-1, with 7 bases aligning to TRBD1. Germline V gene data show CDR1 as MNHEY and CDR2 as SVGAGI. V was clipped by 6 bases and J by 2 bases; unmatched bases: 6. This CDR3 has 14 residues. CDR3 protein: CASSPTGTNTEAFF. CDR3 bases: TGTGCCAGCAGCCCGACAGGGACCAACACTGAAGCTTTCTTT.

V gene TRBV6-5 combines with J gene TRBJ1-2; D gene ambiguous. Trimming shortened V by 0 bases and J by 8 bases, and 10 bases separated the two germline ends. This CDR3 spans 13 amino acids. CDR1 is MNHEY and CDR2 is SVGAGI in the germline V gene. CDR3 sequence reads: CASSYSRGYGYTF. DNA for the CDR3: TGTGCCAGCAGTTACTCAAGAGGGTACGGCTACACCTTC.

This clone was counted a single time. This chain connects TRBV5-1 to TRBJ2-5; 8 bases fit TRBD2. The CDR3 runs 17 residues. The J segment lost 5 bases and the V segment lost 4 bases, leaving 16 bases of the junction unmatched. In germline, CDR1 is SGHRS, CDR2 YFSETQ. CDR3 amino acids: CASSPRAGLGVGETQYF. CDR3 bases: TGCGCCAGCAGCCCCCGAGCGGGACTAGGTGTGGGGGAGACCCAGTACTTC.

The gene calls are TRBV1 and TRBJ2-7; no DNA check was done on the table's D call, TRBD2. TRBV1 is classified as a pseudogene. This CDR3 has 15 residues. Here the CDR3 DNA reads TGCACCAGCAGCTACGGGACTAGCGGTACCTACGAGCAGTACTTC. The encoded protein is CTSSYGTSGTYEQYF.

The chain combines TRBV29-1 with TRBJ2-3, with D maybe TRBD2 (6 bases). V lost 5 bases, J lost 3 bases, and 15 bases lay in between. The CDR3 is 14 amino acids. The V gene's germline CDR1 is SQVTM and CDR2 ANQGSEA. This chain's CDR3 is CSVMGGEWTDTQYF. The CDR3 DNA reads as TGCAGCGTTATGGGCGGGGAGTGGACAGATACGCAGTATTTT.

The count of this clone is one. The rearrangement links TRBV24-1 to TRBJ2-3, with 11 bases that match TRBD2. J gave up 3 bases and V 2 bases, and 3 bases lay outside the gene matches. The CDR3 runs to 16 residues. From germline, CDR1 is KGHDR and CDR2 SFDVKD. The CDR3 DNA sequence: TGTGCCACCAGTGATTATCTAGCGGGAGGTACAGATACGCAGTATTTT. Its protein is CATSDYLAGGTDTQYF.

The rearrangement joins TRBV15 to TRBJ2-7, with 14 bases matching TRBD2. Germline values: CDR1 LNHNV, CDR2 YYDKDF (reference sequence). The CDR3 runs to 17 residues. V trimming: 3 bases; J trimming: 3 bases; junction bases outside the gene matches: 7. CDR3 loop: CATSSGTSGSAGYEQYF. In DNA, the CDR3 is TGTGCCACCAGCAGCGGGACTAGCGGGAGTGCGGGCTACGAGCAGTACTTC.

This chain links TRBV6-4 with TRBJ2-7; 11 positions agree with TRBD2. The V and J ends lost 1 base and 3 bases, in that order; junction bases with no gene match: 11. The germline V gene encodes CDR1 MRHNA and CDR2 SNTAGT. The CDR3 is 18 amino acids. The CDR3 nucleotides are TGTGCCAGCAGTGACTTCCTAAGCACTAGCGGGAGCGTCTACGAGCAGTACTTC. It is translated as CASSDFLSTSGSVYEQYF.

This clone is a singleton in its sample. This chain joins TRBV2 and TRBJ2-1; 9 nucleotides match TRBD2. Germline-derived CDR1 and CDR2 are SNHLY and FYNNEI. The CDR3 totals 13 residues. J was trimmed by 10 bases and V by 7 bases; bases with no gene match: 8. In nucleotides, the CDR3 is TGTGCCAGCACCTTAGCGGGAGTACAGGAGCAGTTCTTC. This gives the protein CASTLAGVQEQFF. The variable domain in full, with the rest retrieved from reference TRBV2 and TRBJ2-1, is EPEVTQTPSHQVTQMGQEVILRCVPISNHLYFYWYRQILGQKVEFLVSFYNNEISEKSEIFDDQFSVERPDGSNFTLKIRSTKLEDSAMYFCASTLAGVQEQFFGPGTRLTVL.

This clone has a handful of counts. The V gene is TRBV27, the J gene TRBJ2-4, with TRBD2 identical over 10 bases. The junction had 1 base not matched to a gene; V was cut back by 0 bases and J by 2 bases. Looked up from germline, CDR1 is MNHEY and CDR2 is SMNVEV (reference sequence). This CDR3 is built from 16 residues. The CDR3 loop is CASSLSSGRPKNIQYF. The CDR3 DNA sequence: TGTGCCAGCAGTTTATCTAGCGGGAGGCCCAAAAACATTCAGTACTTC.

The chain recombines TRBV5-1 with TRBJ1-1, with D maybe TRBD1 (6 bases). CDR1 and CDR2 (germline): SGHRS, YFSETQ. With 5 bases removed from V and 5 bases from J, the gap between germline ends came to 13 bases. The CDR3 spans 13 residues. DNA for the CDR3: TGCGCCAGCAGGGCCGTAGGGGGAACTGAAGCTTTCTTT. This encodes CASRAVGGTEAFF. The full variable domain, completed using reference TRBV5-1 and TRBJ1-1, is KAGVTQTPRYLIKTRGQQVTLSCSPISGHRSVSWYQQTPGQGLQFLFEYFSETQRNKGNFPGRFSGRQFSNSRSEMNVSTLELGDSALYLCASRAVGGTEAFFGQGTRLTVV.

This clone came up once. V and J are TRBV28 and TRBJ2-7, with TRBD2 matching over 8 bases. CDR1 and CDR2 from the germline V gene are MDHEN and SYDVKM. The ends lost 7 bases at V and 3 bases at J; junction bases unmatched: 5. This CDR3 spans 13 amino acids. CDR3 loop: CASNPRGGYEQYF. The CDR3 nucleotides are TGTGCCAGCAACCCTCGGGGGGGCTACGAGCAGTACTTC.

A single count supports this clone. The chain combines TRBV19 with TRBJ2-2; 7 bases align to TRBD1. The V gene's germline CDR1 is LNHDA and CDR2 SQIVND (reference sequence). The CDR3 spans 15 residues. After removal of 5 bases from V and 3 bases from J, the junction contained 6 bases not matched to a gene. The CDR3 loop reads CASSPQGLDTGELFF. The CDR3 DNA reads TGTGCCAGTAGTCCACAGGGGCTTGACACCGGGGAGCTGTTTTTT.

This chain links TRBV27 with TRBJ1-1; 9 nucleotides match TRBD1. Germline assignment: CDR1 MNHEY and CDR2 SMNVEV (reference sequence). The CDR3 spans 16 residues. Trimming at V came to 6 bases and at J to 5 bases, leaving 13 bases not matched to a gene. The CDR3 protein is CASRADRGWMDTEAFF. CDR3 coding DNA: TGTGCCAGCAGGGCGGACAGGGGATGGATGGATACTGAAGCTTTCTTT.

The CDR3, as DNA: TGTGCCAGCAGCTTGGGGGCAAACACCGGGGAGCTGTTTTTT. Protein sequence: CASSLGANTGELFF. The chain couples TRBV7-2 to TRBJ2-2, with D perhaps matching TRBD1 (6 bases). The CDR3 covers 14 residues. The V gene's germline CDR1 is SGHTA and CDR2 FQGNSA. Trimming removed 3 bases at V and 2 bases at J, with 7 bases between.

DNA for the CDR3: TGCGCCAGCAACCCAGGCACAGATACGCAGTATTTT. As protein: CASNPGTDTQYF. V is TRBV5-1 and J is TRBJ2-3; D gene uncertain. V was cut by 6 bases and J by 1 base, with 6 bases left in between. Germline V CDR1 and CDR2: SGHRS, YFSETQ. This CDR3 is 12 amino acids long.

The CDR3 DNA sequence: TGTGCCAGCAGTACTCCGGGACAGGCACTTTACGAGCAGTACTTC. Residues: CASSTPGQALYEQYF. This chain uses TRBV6-5 with TRBJ2-7, with 8 bases aligning to TRBD1. This CDR3 has 15 residues. Germline V gives CDR1 MNHEY, CDR2 SVGAGI. The V segment lost 5 bases and the J segment 4 bases; nucleotides outside the gene matches: 10.

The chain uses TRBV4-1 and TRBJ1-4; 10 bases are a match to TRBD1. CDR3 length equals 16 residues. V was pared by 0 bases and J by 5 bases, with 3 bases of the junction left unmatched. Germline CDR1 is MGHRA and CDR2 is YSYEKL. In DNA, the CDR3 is TGCGCCAGCAGCCAAGATGGGGGACAGGGGAATGAAAAACTGTTTTTT. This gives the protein CASSQDGGQGNEKLFF.

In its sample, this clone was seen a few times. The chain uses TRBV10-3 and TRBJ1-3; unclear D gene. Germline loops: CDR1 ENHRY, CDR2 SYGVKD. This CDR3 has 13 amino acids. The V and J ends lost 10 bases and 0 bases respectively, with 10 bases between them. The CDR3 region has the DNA TGTGCCACAAAGAGTACCTCTGGAAACACCATATATTTT. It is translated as CATKSTSGNTIYF.

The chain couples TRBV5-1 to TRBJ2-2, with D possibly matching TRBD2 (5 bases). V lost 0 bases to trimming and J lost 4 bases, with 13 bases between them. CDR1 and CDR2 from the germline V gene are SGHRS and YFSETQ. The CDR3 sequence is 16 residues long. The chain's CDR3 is CASSLAASLGTGELFF. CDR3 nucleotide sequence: TGCGCCAGCAGCTTGGCGGCTAGCCTAGGCACCGGGGAGCTGTTTTTT.

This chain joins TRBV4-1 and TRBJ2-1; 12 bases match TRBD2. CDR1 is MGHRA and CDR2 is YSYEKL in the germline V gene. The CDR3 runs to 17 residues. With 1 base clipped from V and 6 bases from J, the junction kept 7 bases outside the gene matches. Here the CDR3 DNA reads TGCGCCAGCAGCCAAGCGGTTTGGACTAGCGGGATCAATGAGCAGTTCTTC. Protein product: CASSQAVWTSGINEQFF.

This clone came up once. The CDR3 protein is CSALGPFPQYF. As DNA, the CDR3 is TGCAGTGCCCTAGGCCCCTTCCCGCAGTATTTT. V usage is TRBV20-1 and J usage is TRBJ2-3; D uncertain. The CDR3 extends over 11 amino acids. Trimming stripped 6 bases from V and 10 bases from J, with 14 bases between. Germline V gives CDR1 DFQATT, CDR2 SNEGSKA (reference sequence).

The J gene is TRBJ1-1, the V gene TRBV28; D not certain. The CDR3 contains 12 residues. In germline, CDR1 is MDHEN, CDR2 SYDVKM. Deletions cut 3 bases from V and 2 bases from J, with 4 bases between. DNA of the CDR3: TGTGCCAGCAGTTTCTTAAACACTGAAGCTTTCTTT. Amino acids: CASSFLNTEAFF. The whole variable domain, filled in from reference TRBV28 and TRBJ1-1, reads DVKVTQSSRYLVKRTGEKVFLECVQDMDHENMFWYRQDPGLGLRLIYFSYDVKMKEKGDIPEGYSVSREKKERFSLILESASTNQTSMYLCASSFLNTEAFFGQGTRLTVV.

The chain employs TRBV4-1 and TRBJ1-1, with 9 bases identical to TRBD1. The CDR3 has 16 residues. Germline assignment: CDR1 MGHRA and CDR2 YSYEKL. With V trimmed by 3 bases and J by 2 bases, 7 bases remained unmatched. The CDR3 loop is CASSHRTGGPNTEAFF. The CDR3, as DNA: TGCGCCAGCAGCCATCGCACAGGGGGCCCCAACACTGAAGCTTTCTTT.